These T cell receptor beta chains were read from a single sample in a study of cytomegalovirus exposure and HLA in healthy donors. Generated by immunoSEQ multiplex PCR, the TCRdb table keeps only in-frame clones and is missing some. The sample includes about 120,000 clones, 82% of them seen just once. The sample taken for sequencing was PBMCs. The receptors derive from a woman aged 18-30 years in good health and CMV-seronegative. CDR3s include the opening cysteine and the closing phenylalanine or tryptophan. The D gene is left open where the match is weak. The size of a clone is reported for some rows only, either as once, few or many, or as a class for expanded clones.

D gene	V gene	J gene	clone size	CDR3 length	CDR3 DNA	CDR3 protein
TRBD2	TRBV7-8	TRBJ2-5	few	13	TGTGCCAGCAGCCCGGAGCGGGGTGAGACCCAGTACTTC	CASSPERGETQYF
NA	TRBV30	TRBJ2-7	NA	11	TGTGCCTGGACAAAAACCTACGAGCAGTACTTC	CAWTKTYEQYF
TRBD1	TRBV4-1	TRBJ1-5	NA	15	TGCGCCAGCAGCCTTATGGGACAGAGCAATCAGCCCCAGCATTTT	CASSLMGQSNQPQHF
TRBD2	TRBV6-5	TRBJ2-1	NA	15	TGTGCCAGCAGCCCCCCAGCGGGAGTTAAAAATGAGCAGTTCTTC	CASSPPAGVKNEQFF
TRBD2	TRBV7-2	TRBJ2-3	NA	15	TGTGCCAGCAGCTTTCAAAGCGGGGGAGCGGATACGCAGTATTTT	CASSFQSGGADTQYF
TRBD1	TRBV19	TRBJ2-1	NA	14	TGTGCCAGTAGTTCCGGGACAGGGTCTCATGAGCAGTTCTTC	CASSSGTGSHEQFF
NA	TRBV16	TRBJ1-4	NA	15	TGTGCCAGCAGCCAATTCACAGCCAATAATGAAAAACTGTTTTTT	CASSQFTANNEKLFF
NA	TRBV11-2	TRBJ2-3	NA	12	TGTGCCAGCAGCTTAGGGGGCAATACGCAGTATTTT	CASSLGGNTQYF
TRBD1	TRBV28	TRBJ1-5	NA	15	TGTGCCAGCAGTTTCAGCCGACAGGGGGTTCAGCCCCAGCATTTT	CASSFSRQGVQPQHF
TRBD1	TRBV15	TRBJ1-1	NA	15	TGTGCCACCAGCATTCCGGACAGGATTGACGCTGAAGCTTTCTTT	CATSIPDRIDAEAFF
TRBD2	TRBV5-1	TRBJ2-5	once	15	TGCGCCAGCAGCTTGGGGACTAGCCTCCAAGAGACCCAGTACTTC	CASSLGTSLQETQYF
TRBD2	TRBV29-1	TRBJ2-3	NA	12	TGCAGCGGGGGAGGGGCAGGAGATACGCAGTATTTT	CSGGGAGDTQYF
NA	TRBV5-1	TRBJ1-1	NA	13	TGCGCCAGCAGCCCGCAGTCGAACACTGAAGCTTTCTTT	CASSPQSNTEAFF
TRBD2	TRBV2	TRBJ2-3	NA	13	TGTGCCAGCGGCGGGGGGCCCACAGATACGCAGTATTTT	CASGGGPTDTQYF
NA	TRBV4-3	TRBJ1-2	once	14	TGCGCCAGCAGCCAAGGAGCCGACTCCTATGGCTACACCTTC	CASSQGADSYGYTF
NA	TRBV5-6	TRBJ1-2	NA	14	TGTGCCAGCAGCTGGACAGAGACCCTCTATGGCTACACCTTC	CASSWTETLYGYTF
NA	TRBV4-2	TRBJ2-2	NA	16	TGTGCCAGCAGCCGCAGGTTTGGCGAGAACACCGGGGAGCTGTTTTTT	CASSRRFGENTGELFF
TRBD1	TRBV15	TRBJ1-2	NA	14	TGTGCCACCAGCAGAGTGGACAGGGTCTATGGCTACACCTTC	CATSRVDRVYGYTF
TRBD2	TRBV7-2	TRBJ2-1	NA	15	TGTGCCAGCAGCTTACTAGCGGACTCCTACAATGAGCAGTTCTTC	CASSLLADSYNEQFF
TRBD2	TRBV19	TRBJ2-1	NA	18	TGTGCCAGTAGTTGGACTAGCGGGGGCTCAAACTCCTACAATGAGCAGTTCTTC	CASSWTSGGSNSYNEQFF
TRBD1	TRBV5-5	TRBJ1-4	NA	15	TGTGCCAGCAGCCCTCAGACAGGGCCTTTTGAAAAACTGTTTTTT	CASSPQTGPFEKLFF
TRBD1	TRBV6-6	TRBJ2-7	NA	15	TGTGCCAGCAGCAAATCGGGACAGGGAGGCTACGAGCAGTACTTC	CASSKSGQGGYEQYF
TRBD1	TRBV19	TRBJ1-5	NA	15	TGTGCCAGTAGTTCCCAGGACAGGGGAGGTCTCCCCCAGCATTTT	CASSSQDRGGLPQHF